This entry lists 32 T cell receptor beta chains sequenced from one sample in a study of blood T cell repertoires in COVID-19. Repertoires were generated with immunoSEQ multiplex PCR, while TCRdb's copy carries only in-frame clones and drops some. The sample lists under 300,000 clones; approximately 88% were seen once. The specimen sequenced was PBMCs or T cells enriched from blood (not recorded which). Receptor source: a middle-aged woman who had been exposed to COVID-19.

V and J are TRBV7-2 and TRBJ1-2, with D hard to call. The germline V gene has CDR1 SGHTA and CDR2 FQGNSA. The CDR3 totals 15 residues. V dropped 2 bases and J dropped 2 bases, with 12 bases sitting between them. This chain's CDR3 is CASSLSTANNYGYTF. The CDR3 nucleotides are TGTGCCAGCAGCTTATCAACAGCCAACAACTATGGCTACACCTTC.

The rearrangement links TRBV4-3 to TRBJ2-7; possible D gene TRBD2, 5 bases. Trimming removed 0 bases from V and 2 bases from J, with 23 bases in between. Looked up from germline, CDR1 is LGHNA and CDR2 is YSLEER. The CDR3 is 19 residues long. CDR3 region: CASSQELVPGGPLPYEQYF. For the CDR3, the DNA is TGCGCCAGCAGCCAAGAATTAGTTCCCGGAGGACCGTTACCCTACGAGCAGTACTTC.

The chain employs TRBV6-6 and TRBJ2-1, with 9 bases that match TRBD1. Germline V lookup: CDR1 MNHNY, CDR2 SVGAGI (reference sequence). V lost 6 bases and J lost 8; bases outside the gene matches: 11. The CDR3 is 15 amino acids. CDR3 in amino acids: CASSWFEGQGDEQFF. Here the CDR3 DNA reads TGTGCCAGCAGCTGGTTCGAGGGACAGGGCGATGAGCAGTTCTTC.

The CDR3, as DNA: TGTGCCAGCAGCCAATCGGGACAGAGGGCTTTCTTT. Translation gives CASSQSGQRAFF. The chain carries TRBV11-2 and TRBJ1-1; TRBD1 agrees at 7 bases. V trimming: 5 bases; J trimming: 11 bases; junction bases outside the gene matches: 8. Looked up from germline, CDR1 is SGHAT and CDR2 is FQNNGV. The CDR3 has 12 amino acids. Full variable domain (missing parts from reference TRBV11-2 and TRBJ1-1): EAGVAQSPRYKIIEKRQSVAFWCNPISGHATLYWYQQILGQGPKLLIQFQNNGVVDDSQLPKDRFSAERLKGVDSTLKIQPAKLEDSAVYLCASSQSGQRAFFGQGTRLTVV.

Written as DNA, the CDR3 is TGTGCCAGCAGCATTAACAGGGGTTCCCCCTACGAGCAGTACTTC. It yields the protein CASSINRGSPYEQYF. The J gene is TRBJ2-7, the V gene TRBV5-4, with 7 bases matching TRBD1. Germline V gene sequence: CDR1 SGHNT, CDR2 YYREEE (reference sequence). The CDR3 loop spans 15 amino acids. The junction had 9 bases not matched to a gene; V was cut back by 4 bases and J by 2 bases.

The CDR3 sequence is CASSLGFGTEAFF. The CDR3 nucleotides are TGTGCCAGCAGCTTGGGCTTTGGCACTGAAGCTTTCTTT. V is TRBV7-2 and J is TRBJ1-1; D remains ambiguous. This CDR3 contains 13 residues. Germline CDR1 and CDR2: SGHTA and FQGNSA. Trimming removed 3 bases from V and 4 bases from J, with 9 bases in between.

The rearrangement joins TRBV7-2 to TRBJ2-2; perhaps TRBD1 as D (6 bases). The germline CDR1 and CDR2 sequences are SGHTA and FQGNSA. The CDR3 has 19 amino acids. Trimming left V 6 bases short and J 1 base short, with 24 bases between. Written as DNA, the CDR3 is TGTGCCAGCAGGAAAAGGCTCTGGACAGCTAACTTGAACACCGGGGAGCTGTTTTTT. Its protein is CASRKRLWTANLNTGELFF.

Of note for this clone: Other DNA sequences in this sample translate to the same CDR3. The rearrangement joins TRBV6-5 to TRBJ2-1; TRBD1 is a possible D gene (5 bases). CDR1 is MNHEY, CDR2 SVGAGI, per germline. Trimming left V 0 bases short and J 7 bases short, with 13 bases between. The CDR3 length is 15 residues. In nucleotides, the CDR3 is TGTGCCAGCAGTTACTCTAGTCAGGGCCGAAATGAGCAGTTCTTC. It encodes CASSYSSQGRNEQFF.

The V gene is TRBV18, the J gene TRBJ2-3; maybe TRBD2 (7 bases). V lost 2 bases, J lost 6 bases, and 12 bases lay in between. Germline CDR1 and CDR2: KGHSH and LQKENI. The CDR3 length is 14 residues. CDR3 in amino acids: CASSPWGGRDTQYF. DNA for the CDR3: TGTGCCAGCTCACCATGGGGGGGCCGGGATACGCAGTATTTT.

The chain couples TRBV6-5 to TRBJ2-7, with 7 nucleotides matching TRBD1. Trimming cost V 5 bases and J 2 bases; bases outside gene matches: 6. This CDR3 has 14 amino acids. Germline V lookup: CDR1 MNHEY, CDR2 SVGAGI. CDR3 loop: CASSQGVEAYEQYF. The CDR3 nucleotides read TGTGCCAGCAGTCAGGGGGTGGAAGCCTACGAGCAGTACTTC.

As concerns this clone: The same CDR3 also results from other DNA sequences found in this sample. The rearrangement joins TRBV6-2 or TRBV6-3 to TRBJ1-5; D is possibly TRBD1 (5 bases). Germline V gene sequence: CDR1 MNHEY, CDR2 SVGEGT. The CDR3 is made up of 15 amino acids. Trimming took 2 bases from V and 1 from J, leaving 9 bases between them. The CDR3 DNA follows: TGTGCCAGCAGTTACAGGGGAAGAAGCAATCAGCCCCAGCATTTT. Translating gives CASSYRGRSNQPQHF.

Concerning this clone: A read error may account for a junction end that differs from germline. The chain couples TRBV5-6 to TRBJ2-5; weak D call: TRBD2 (6 bases). The CDR3 sequence is 15 residues long. Germline V gene lookup returns CDR1 SGHDT and CDR2 YYEEEE. The CDR3 coding sequence is TGTGCCAGCAGCTTGCCACGGGGGAGCAAAGAGGCCCAGTACTTC. Amino acids: CASSLPRGSKEAQYF.

A single count supports this clone. V is TRBV2 and J is TRBJ2-7, with TRBD1 as a possible D gene (6 bases). The V end was cut by 2 bases, the J end by 1 base, with 12 bases between. The germline V gene has CDR1 SNHLY and CDR2 FYNNEI. The CDR3 sequence is 15 residues long. CDR3 protein: CASSERGFGSYEQYV. In nucleotides, the CDR3 is TGTGCCAGCAGTGAAAGGGGGTTTGGGTCCTACGAGCAGTACGTC.

This clone was recorded only once. The rearrangement links TRBV13 to TRBJ2-2, with TRBD1 matching 7 bases. Trimming removed 5 bases from V and 5 bases from J; junction bases left unmatched: 8. This CDR3 has 15 amino acids. The germline CDR1 and CDR2 sequences are PRHDT and FYEKMQ (reference sequence). The DNA of the CDR3 is TGTGCCAGCAGCACTACAGGGGCGCGGACCGGGGAGCTGTTTTTT. Its translation is CASSTTGARTGELFF.

J is TRBJ2-6 and V is TRBV6-6; 9 bases are a match to TRBD1. The length of the CDR3 is 17 residues. Germline V gene lookup returns CDR1 MNHNY and CDR2 SVGAGI (reference sequence). The V segment lost 5 bases and the J segment 2 bases; nucleotides outside the gene matches: 7. CDR3 loop: CASSRDRVPPGANVLTF. CDR3 sequence (DNA): TGTGCCAGCAGTCGGGACAGGGTCCCCCCTGGGGCCAACGTCCTGACTTTC.

The chain combines TRBV19 with TRBJ1-6; D call uncertain. CDR3 length equals 13 residues. Trimming left V 7 bases short and J 11 bases short, with 15 bases between. Germline-derived CDR1 and CDR2 are LNHDA and SQIVND (reference sequence). In DNA, the CDR3 is TGTGCCAGTAAACTGGGTGCCGGGACACCCCTCCACTTT. Its protein is CASKLGAGTPLHF.

As DNA, the CDR3 is TGTGCCAGCAGAGTCGGGACAGGGCCCACAGATACGCAGTATTTT. It yields the protein CASRVGTGPTDTQYF. This chain links TRBV7-2 with TRBJ2-3, with 9 bases matching TRBD1. Unmatched junction bases numbered 6, after V lost 6 bases and J lost 2 bases. Germline V lookup: CDR1 SGHTA, CDR2 FQGNSA. This CDR3 is 15 amino acids long.

The V and J genes are TRBV19 and TRBJ1-1; TRBD1 matches 7 bases. Germline CDR1 reads LNHDA; CDR2 reads SQIVND (reference sequence). V lost 4 bases to trimming and J lost 0 bases; unmatched junction nucleotides: 2. The CDR3 contains 14 residues. The CDR3 loop is CASSTQGLNTEAFF. The CDR3 nucleotides read TGTGCCAGTAGTACACAGGGGCTGAACACTGAAGCTTTCTTT. Combining the CDR3 with reference TRBV19 and TRBJ1-1 gives the whole variable domain DGGITQSPKYLFRKEGQNVTLSCEQNLNHDAMYWYRQDPGQGLRLIYYSQIVNDFQKGDIAEGYSVSREKKESFPLTVTSAQKNPTAFYLCASSTQGLNTEAFFGQGTRLTVV.

This clone appeared a few times. V and J are TRBV6-5 and TRBJ2-2, with a tentative D call TRBD2 (6 bases). Looked up from germline, CDR1 is MNHEY and CDR2 is SVGAGI. CDR3 length equals 14 residues. Trimming cost V 7 bases and J 7 bases, with 16 bases left between them. The CDR3 region is CASNSASGDGELFF. CDR3 sequence (DNA): TGTGCCAGCAACTCCGCGTCGGGGGACGGGGAGCTGTTTTTT.

The V call is TRBV4-3, the J call TRBJ1-1; 9 nucleotides line up with TRBD1. Germline V gene sequence: CDR1 LGHNA, CDR2 YSLEER. Trimming took 8 bases from V and 4 from J; bases not matched to a gene: 8. This CDR3 comprises 14 residues. The CDR3 coding sequence is TGCGCCAGCGGAGCGCTACAGGGGGCCACTGAAGCTTTCTTT. This translates into CASGALQGATEAFF.

Of note for this clone: Within the sample, other DNA sequences also encode this same CDR3. V is TRBV28 and J is TRBJ1-2; TRBD1 matches 9 bases. CDR3 size: 14 residues. The ends lost 8 bases at V and 3 bases at J; junction bases unmatched: 7. Per germline, CDR1 MDHEN and CDR2 SYDVKM. CDR3: CASRLNRGHYGYTF. CDR3 nucleotides: TGTGCCAGCCGATTAAACAGGGGGCACTATGGCTACACCTTC.

This clone is a singleton in its sample. The gene calls are TRBV28 and TRBJ2-5; possible D gene TRBD1, 6 bases. CDR1 and CDR2 from the germline V gene are MDHEN and SYDVKM. This CDR3 has 16 amino acids. Trimming removed 5 bases at V and 3 bases at J, with 19 bases between. The CDR3 reads CASSLILGRTEETQYF. The CDR3 DNA sequence: TGTGCCAGCAGTCTAATATTGGGGCGGACAGAAGAGACCCAGTACTTC.

J is TRBJ1-4 and V is TRBV5-4; perhaps TRBD1 as D (5 bases). V lost 2 bases to trimming and J lost 6 bases, with 11 bases between them. This CDR3 comprises 14 residues. The germline CDR1 and CDR2 sequences are SGHNT and YYREEE (reference sequence). This chain's CDR3 is CASSFGGDDEKLFF. CDR3 coding DNA: TGTGCCAGCAGCTTTGGGGGGGATGATGAAAAACTGTTTTTT.

The chain carries TRBV5-1 and TRBJ2-5, with D possibly matching TRBD2 (6 bases). The CDR3 loop spans 14 amino acids. Trimming removed 2 bases from V and 4 bases from J, with 12 bases in between. CDR1 and CDR2 from the germline V gene are SGHRS and YFSETQ. The CDR3 coding sequence is TGCGCCAGCAGCTTACCCTCCGGGGGAGAGACCCAGTACTTC. Its protein is CASSLPSGGETQYF.

This clone has just a few counts. The V gene is TRBV14, the J gene TRBJ1-6; 10 bases agree with TRBD1. Trimming removed 3 bases from V and 10 bases from J; junction bases left unmatched: 3. The CDR3 length is 14 residues. The germline V gene has CDR1 SGHDN and CDR2 FVKESK. The CDR3 sequence is CASSHWDRGSPLHF. CDR3 DNA sequence: TGTGCCAGCAGCCATTGGGACAGGGGATCACCCCTCCACTTT.

The chain uses TRBV19 and TRBJ2-7, with 7 positions matching TRBD1. The CDR3 runs to 15 residues. After removal of 4 bases from V and 0 bases from J, the junction contained 6 bases not matched to a gene. From germline, CDR1 is LNHDA and CDR2 SQIVND (reference sequence). The CDR3 DNA follows: TGTGCCAGTAGTACGGGACAGACATTCTCCTACGAGCAGTACTTC. Its protein product is CASSTGQTFSYEQYF. The variable domain in full, with the rest retrieved from reference TRBV19 and TRBJ2-7, is DGGITQSPKYLFRKEGQNVTLSCEQNLNHDAMYWYRQDPGQGLRLIYYSQIVNDFQKGDIAEGYSVSREKKESFPLTVTSAQKNPTAFYLCASSTGQTFSYEQYFGPGTRLTVT.

J is TRBJ1-2 and V is TRBV6-2 or TRBV6-3; 9 bases match TRBD1. The ends lost 6 bases at V and 6 bases at J; junction bases unmatched: 11. The V gene's germline CDR1 is MNHEY and CDR2 SVGEGT. The CDR3 is 15 residues long. The CDR3 region is CASSAPGQGRNGYTF. The DNA of the CDR3 is TGTGCCAGCAGCGCGCCGGGACAGGGACGGAATGGCTACACCTTC.

V is TRBV14 and J is TRBJ2-7, with 10 bases that match TRBD1. The CDR3 spans 15 residues. Germline CDR1 SGHDN, CDR2 FVKESK. After removal of 3 bases from V and 3 bases from J, the junction contained 5 bases not matched to a gene. CDR3 loop: CASSHTDRGGYEQYF. As DNA, the CDR3 is TGTGCCAGCAGCCACACGGACAGGGGGGGCTACGAGCAGTACTTC.

The chain combines TRBV7-2 with TRBJ1-2; possible D gene TRBD1, 5 bases. The CDR3 spans 15 residues. The V gene lost 4 bases and the J gene lost 0 bases, with 12 bases spanning the gap. CDR1 SGHTA and CDR2 FQGNSA come from the germline V gene. In nucleotides, the CDR3 is TGTGCCAGCAGCTCGTACAGGCCAGCTAACTATGGCTACACCTTC. It yields the protein CASSSYRPANYGYTF. Based on the CDR3 plus reference TRBV7-2 and TRBJ1-2, the full variable domain is GAGVSQSPSNKVTEKGKDVELRCDPISGHTALYWYRQSLGQGLEFLIYFQGNSAPDKSGLPSDRFSAERTGGSVSTLTIQRTQQEDSAVYLCASSSYRPANYGYTFGSGTRLTVV.

The J gene is TRBJ2-7, the V gene TRBV14; tentatively, D is TRBD2 (5 bases). The CDR3 totals 13 residues. Between the trimmed V and J ends, which lost 1 base and 6 bases, there was a span of 10 bases. CDR1 and CDR2 from the germline V gene are SGHDN and FVKESK. The CDR3 bases are TGTGCCAGCAGCCAAGTGCCGGGGAGCGAGCAGTACGTC. Translating it yields CASSQVPGSEQYV.

The chain combines TRBV19 with TRBJ1-4; TRBD1 matches at 8 bases. With 6 bases clipped from V and 7 bases from J, the junction kept 7 bases outside the gene matches. This CDR3 comprises 14 residues. Germline-derived CDR1 and CDR2 are LNHDA and SQIVND (reference sequence). CDR3 nucleotides: TGTGCCAGTAGCCCGGACAGGGAGGGTGAAAAACTGTTTTTT. Translating gives CASSPDREGEKLFF.

The chain has TRBV28 and TRBJ1-2; 8 positions agree with TRBD1. The CDR3 has 15 residues. Germline CDR1 and CDR2: MDHEN and SYDVKM. V dropped 2 bases and J dropped 7; count of bases not matched to a gene: 9. The chain's CDR3 is CASSLDAQGAFGYTF. The CDR3 DNA follows: TGTGCCAGCAGTTTAGACGCCCAGGGGGCGTTTGGCTACACCTTC.